This T cell receptor (beta chain) came from a study of regulatory T cells in long-lasting Graves disease. Study-wide background: The definition of persistent Graves' disease was over 5 years of antithyroid drugs with positive TSH receptor antibodies.

Investigators prepared the TCR beta libraries by applying iRepertoire HTBI primers and Arm-PCR of CDR3 regions. TCRdb ran MiXCR on the multiplex PCR reads and lists one entry per CDR3 protein. The sample lists around 340,000 distinct CDR3 sequences, around 20% occurring once. The CDR3 extends over 15 amino acids. With 1 base clipped from V and 4 bases from J, the junction kept 5 bases outside the gene matches. The germline V gene encodes CDR1 SGHTA and CDR2 FQGNSA. Time point: persistent/refractory GD, antithyroid drugs over 5 years with positive TRAb. Construction of the TCR library relied on RNA isolated from PBMCs. Only a few counts were recorded for this clonotype.

This sample comprised peripheral blood mononuclear cells (PBMCs), obtained when the disease was refractory, from a patient treated with antithyroid drugs. This rearrangement joins TRBV7-2 to TRBJ1-2, with 8 nucleotides matching TRBD1. This sequence originates from a female donor with Graves disease. The CDR3 DNA is TGTGCCAGCAGCTTAGTTACAGGGGGACCCTATGGCTACACCTTC. Its translation: CASSLVTGGPYGYTF.